This entry lists 22 T cell receptor beta chains sequenced from one sample in a study of OX40 agonist ivuxolimab in advanced cancers. Using immunoSEQ multiplex PCR, the repertoire was profiled, and TCRdb retains in-frame clones only, with some absent. Seen here are approximately 58,000 clones, around nine tenths observed once, and the top ten hold 0.76%. Sequenced material: CD4+ or CD8+ T cells sorted from blood, taken in a trial of the OX40 agonist ivuxolimab. The receptors here all came from an adult with an advanced solid tumor such as melanoma, head and neck, liver or kidney cancer.

This chain joins TRBV28 and TRBJ1-1, with D possibly matching TRBD1 (5 bases). The CDR3 is 12 residues long. The V end lost 6 bases, the J end lost 11 bases, and 16 bases lay between the germline ends. From germline, CDR1 is MDHEN and CDR2 SYDVKM. This CDR3 reads CASSWDLSAAFF. As DNA, the CDR3 is TGTGCCAGCAGCTGGGACCTGTCGGCCGCTTTCTTT.

This clone was seen once. The chain recombines TRBV6-1 with TRBJ2-3, with 8 positions matching TRBD2. Germline V gene data show CDR1 as MNHNS and CDR2 as SASEGT. The CDR3 runs 16 residues. Trimming took 1 base from V and 3 from J; bases not matched to a gene: 6. DNA of the CDR3: TGTGCCAGCAGTGAAGTCGGCGGGAGGATGACAGATACGCAGTATTTT. Residues: CASSEVGGRMTDTQYF.

V usage is TRBV7-2 and J usage is TRBJ2-7; TRBD1 or TRBD2 may be the D gene (5 bases each). Germline V lookup: CDR1 SGHTA, CDR2 FQGNSA. The CDR3 is made up of 13 amino acids. Between the trimmed V and J ends, which lost 5 bases and 2 bases, there was a span of 10 bases. CDR3 bases: TGTGCCAGCAGCCAGGGACCCACCTACGAGCAGTACTTC. Translating gives CASSQGPTYEQYF.

This clone was seen a few times. The genes are TRBV5-1 and TRBJ2-2; 10 bases fit TRBD2. Germline V CDR1 and CDR2: SGHRS, YFSETQ. V was pared by 3 bases and J by 2 bases, with 7 bases of the junction left unmatched. The CDR3 has 17 residues. The chain's CDR3 is CASSWNPSGGNTGELFF. The DNA for the CDR3 is TGCGCCAGCAGCTGGAACCCTAGCGGGGGAAACACCGGGGAGCTGTTTTTT.

V usage is TRBV7-3 and J usage is TRBJ2-5; D might be TRBD2 (6 bases). Trimming stripped 6 bases from V and 1 base from J, with 12 bases between. Germline CDR1 reads SGHTA; CDR2 reads FQGTGA. The CDR3 has 14 amino acids. Written as DNA, the CDR3 is TGTGCCAGCAGTTATGGGGGAGGCCAAGAGACCCAGTACTTC. Amino acid sequence: CASSYGGGQETQYF.

In regard to this clone: The junction differs from germline at one of its ends, possibly a read error. The chain is built from TRBV5-6 and TRBJ1-3, with D maybe TRBD1 (6 bases). The CDR3 has 14 amino acids. CDR1 is SGHDT, CDR2 YYEEEE, per germline. CDR3 sequence (DNA): TGTGCCAGCACCTTGACAGGAGCCGGAAACACCATATATTTT. Translating it yields CASTLTGAGNTIYF.

This clone was found once. CDR3 coding DNA: TGTGCCAGTAGTATGAGAGGGGGCGGCGAGCAGTACTTC. Translating it yields CASSMRGGGEQYF. The chain joins TRBV19 to TRBJ2-7; TRBD1 matches 7 bases. J gave up 6 bases and V 3 bases, and 5 bases lay outside the gene matches. Germline CDR1 and CDR2: LNHDA and SQIVND (reference sequence). The CDR3 extends over 13 amino acids.

The chain has TRBV6-1 and TRBJ1-5; a possible D gene is TRBD1 (6 bases). Germline V gene data show CDR1 as MNHNS and CDR2 as SASEGT. CDR3 length equals 15 residues. V dropped 8 bases and J dropped 2 bases, with 16 bases sitting between them. DNA of the CDR3: TGTGCCAGCGGTACGAGAGGGGGGGGCAATCAGCCCCAGCATTTT. Translating gives CASGTRGGGNQPQHF.

The V gene is TRBV10-3, the J gene TRBJ2-5, with 7 nucleotides matching TRBD1. Losses at the gene ends were 6 bases for V and 1 base for J; bases not matched to a gene: 2. CDR3 length: 13 residues. The germline gives CDR1 ENHRY, CDR2 SYGVKD. In nucleotides, the CDR3 is TGTGCCATCAGGGGGGACAGCCAAGAGACCCAGTACTTC. This sequence encodes CAIRGDSQETQYF.

This rearrangement joins TRBV6-5 to TRBJ1-1, with a possible D match to TRBD1 (6 bases). Germline V gene sequence: CDR1 MNHEY, CDR2 SVGAGI. Trimming shortened V by 2 bases and J by 8 bases, and 9 bases separated the two germline ends. The CDR3 extends over 12 amino acids. The CDR3 reads CASSYRTGEAFF. Here the CDR3 DNA reads TGTGCCAGCAGTTACAGAACAGGGGAAGCTTTCTTT.

The chain carries TRBV7-9 and TRBJ2-3; D is unresolved. Trimming took off 3 bases at V and 1 base at J, with 14 bases between the two ends. The CDR3 loop spans 16 amino acids. CDR1 is SEHNR, CDR2 FQNEAQ, per germline (reference sequence). CDR3 in amino acids: CASSFPTTLGTDTQYF. The CDR3, as DNA: TGTGCCAGCAGCTTCCCAACAACGCTCGGCACAGATACGCAGTATTTT.

The rearrangement uses TRBV28 and TRBJ2-3, with a possible D match to TRBD2 (6 bases). This CDR3 is built from 9 residues. Germline V gene data show CDR1 as MDHEN and CDR2 as SYDVKM. V was shortened by 8 bases and J by 9 bases, with 6 bases between the two germline ends. CDR3 DNA sequence: TGTGCCAGCGGACTAACGCAGTATTTT. It translates to CASGLTQYF.

The chain recombines TRBV25-1 with TRBJ2-5; D not resolved. Trimming stripped 5 bases from V and 0 bases from J, with 4 bases between. CDR1 and CDR2 from the germline V gene are MGHDK and SYGVNS. The CDR3 is made up of 12 amino acids. The CDR3 nucleotides are TGTGCCAGCAGTCGGAACCAAGAGACCCAGTACTTC. Its protein is CASSRNQETQYF.

To note about this clone: Other DNA sequences within the sample encode an identical CDR3. The chain joins TRBV29-1 to TRBJ2-7; 10 positions agree with TRBD1. V trimming: 4 bases; J trimming: 4 bases; junction bases outside the gene matches: 4. The CDR3 contains 13 residues. Germline values: CDR1 SQVTM, CDR2 ANQGSEA. This CDR3 reads CSVALGQGYEQYF. The DNA of the CDR3 is TGCAGCGTTGCGTTGGGACAGGGGTACGAGCAGTACTTC.

This clone was seen only once. The gene calls are TRBV30 and TRBJ1-2; tentative D call: TRBD1 (5 bases). The V gene lost 2 bases and the J gene lost 5 bases, with 12 bases spanning the gap. Germline CDR1 GTSNPN, CDR2 SVGIG (reference sequence). The CDR3 has 13 amino acids. CDR3 bases: TGTGCCTGGAGTCGCAGGGACTCTTATGGCTACACCTTC. Its translation: CAWSRRDSYGYTF.

The rearrangement joins TRBV7-2 to TRBJ2-7; the match to TRBD1 covers 10 bases. With 7 bases clipped from V and 11 bases from J, the junction kept 14 bases outside the gene matches. The CDR3 runs 14 residues. The germline gives CDR1 SGHTA, CDR2 FQGNSA. The CDR3 bases are TGTGCCAGCATGGCGACAGGGGGCGCGGCCGTGGAGTACTTC. Amino acid sequence: CASMATGGAAVEYF.

The V and J genes are TRBV27 and TRBJ1-1; D ambiguous. V gave up 2 bases and J gave up 9 bases, with 13 bases separating them. The V gene's germline CDR1 is MNHEY and CDR2 SMNVEV (reference sequence). The CDR3 totals 13 residues. CDR3 nucleotides: TGTGCCAGCAGTTTAACTATCGGCGGGAAAGCTTTCTTT. Protein: CASSLTIGGKAFF.

Only one count was recorded for this clone. Relative to the germline gene, one junction end is altered; a read error may explain this. The gene calls are TRBV28 and TRBJ1-6; 8 bases line up with TRBD1. The CDR3 length is 12 residues. Per germline, CDR1 MDHEN and CDR2 SYDVKM. The CDR3 DNA is TGTGCCGGCAGGGGGCAGAATTCACCCCTCCACTTT. Protein product: CAGRGQNSPLHF.

V is TRBV2 and J is TRBJ1-3; D remains unclear. CDR1 and CDR2 (germline): SNHLY, FYNNEI. CDR3 length equals 16 residues. V dropped 5 bases and J dropped 0 bases, with 14 bases sitting between them. The CDR3 loop is CASSLKGTGSGNTIYF. The CDR3 DNA follows: TGTGCCAGCAGTTTAAAGGGAACCGGCTCTGGAAACACCATATATTTT.

V and J are TRBV5-1 and TRBJ2-7; no firm D call. The germline CDR1 and CDR2 sequences are SGHRS and YFSETQ. V was clipped by 3 bases and J by 5 bases, with 12 bases between them. The CDR3 sequence is 13 residues long. The DNA for the CDR3 is TGCGCCAGCAGCTCGCGGCAGGACGACGAGCAGTACTTC. This sequence encodes CASSSRQDDEQYF.

The rearrangement uses TRBV9 and TRBJ2-7; 7 bases match TRBD1. V was clipped by 4 bases and J by 7 bases; unmatched bases: 11. Germline loops: CDR1 SGDLS, CDR2 YYNGEE. There are 14 residues in the CDR3. The DNA of the CDR3 is TGTGCCAGCAGCTCAGGGACAGCCGCCGGGGAGCAGTACTTC. This encodes CASSSGTAAGEQYF.

This clone was found once. This chain connects TRBV7-9 to TRBJ2-3; maybe TRBD2 (6 bases). V dropped 7 bases and J dropped 3 bases, with 20 bases sitting between them. Germline V CDR1 and CDR2: SEHNR, FQNEAQ (reference sequence). This CDR3 has 16 residues. Here the CDR3 reads CASNLLQAGSTDTQYF. In nucleotides, the CDR3 is TGTGCCAGCAACTTGCTTCAGGCGGGAAGTACAGATACGCAGTATTTT.